In this sample, the clone carrying this T cell receptor (beta chain) turned up once. The antigen remains undetermined. The data were obtained in a study of naive and memory T cell subsets. Two oligonucleotides, mixed equimolar, formed the beta constant-region primer covering TRBC1 and TRBC2. Four rounds of PCR amplified the ligated cDNA using nested alpha and beta constant-region primers plus SP2. TCRdb independently ran MiXCR on the UMI-ligation and nested PCR reads; one entry per CDR3 protein. Among 150,000 or so distinct CDR3 sequences listed, 22% were seen once. Cells stained for CD3, CD4, CD8, CD45RA and CD27 were sorted into four subsets. The germline gives CDR1 SGHTA, CDR2 FQGNSA. CDR3 length: 17 amino acids. J gave up 0 bases and V 3 bases, and 1 base lay outside the gene matches. Findings of the study overall: The power law exponent of TCR abundance differed between naive and memory cells. A few larger clonotypes appeared in naive repertoires, especially CD8, possibly memory cells re-expressing CD45RA.

The chain couples TRBV7-2 to TRBJ2-6; 11 nucleotides line up with TRBD2. Source material: naive CD4+ T cells from blood. This TCR came from a human donor in good health. CDR3 nucleotide sequence: TGTGCCAGCAGCTTTAGCGGGAGGGCCTCTGGGGCCAACGTCCTGACTTTC. It codes for CASSFSGRASGANVLTF.